These T cell receptor beta chains were read from a single sample in a study of cytomegalovirus exposure and HLA in healthy donors. Some clones are missing from TCRdb's copy, which holds only in-frame ones; the method was immunoSEQ multiplex PCR. Altogether about 190,000 clones are present, 60% to 80% being singletons, with the ten largest covering 2.5% to 3.5%. Sequenced sample: PBMCs. These receptors were taken from a woman aged 25 to 39 in good health and CMV-seropositive. Each CDR3 is given with its conserved first and last residue. D genes are given only for firm matches. Clone size is given for some rows only: seen once, a few or many times, or a class if the clone is expanded.

v_call	clone_size	d_call	j_call	cdr3_aa	cdr3_nt
TRBV6-1	NA	NA	TRBJ1-6	CASSRLEGSPLHF	TGTGCCAGCAGTAGACTGGAAGGCTCACCCCTCCACTTT
TRBV5-6	NA	TRBD1	TRBJ1-3	CASTNLQGPGNTIYF	TGTGCCAGCACCAACCTACAGGGGCCTGGAAACACCATATATTTT
TRBV5-1	NA	NA	TRBJ1-2	CASSSPGEYYGYTF	TGCGCCAGCAGCTCCCCGGGGGAGTACTATGGCTACACCTTC
TRBV28	few	NA	TRBJ1-2	CASSSGGGNGYTF	TGTGCCAGCAGCAGCGGGGGAGGGAATGGCTACACCTTC
TRBV5-6	few	TRBD2	TRBJ2-2	CASSSRTSGRAVGTGELFF	TGTGCCAGCAGCTCCAGGACTAGCGGGAGGGCCGTAGGTACCGGGGAGCTGTTTTTT
TRBV5-8	NA	NA	TRBJ2-7	CASSFGNSYEQYF	TGTGCCAGCAGCTTCGGGAACTCCTACGAGCAGTACTTC
TRBV19	NA	NA	TRBJ2-7	CASSVAVALRGRGVYEQYF	TGTGCCAGTAGTGTCGCCGTCGCCCTTAGGGGCCGTGGTGTGTACGAGCAGTACTTC
TRBV14	once	NA	TRBJ2-1	CASSRAGLSYNEQFF	TGTGCCAGCAGCCGGGCGGGGCTATCCTACAATGAGCAGTTCTTC
TRBV19	NA	NA	TRBJ1-4	CASSPRAAGNEKLFF	TGTGCCAGTAGCCCCAGGGCAGCGGGTAATGAAAAACTGTTTTTT
TRBV5-6	NA	TRBD2	TRBJ2-2	CASSLFLGRGRDTGELFF	TGTGCCAGCAGCTTGTTTTTGGGGAGGGGTCGGGACACCGGGGAGCTGTTTTTT
TRBV18	NA	TRBD2	TRBJ2-3	CASSRGRAREGTDTQYF	TGTGCCAGCTCACGCGGGAGGGCCAGGGAAGGCACAGATACGCAGTATTTT
TRBV5-1	few	NA	TRBJ1-5	CASSLGQINQPQHF	TGCGCCAGCAGCTTGGGGCAGATCAATCAGCCCCAGCATTTT
TRBV7-9	NA	TRBD1	TRBJ2-7	CASSPRTGGIHEQYF	TGTGCCAGCAGCCCCCGGACAGGGGGCATCCACGAGCAGTACTTC
TRBV19	NA	NA	TRBJ1-1	CASNQGNTEAFF	TGTGCCAGTAATCAGGGGAACACTGAAGCTTTCTTT
TRBV10-2	NA	NA	TRBJ2-1	CATVLVGGHNEQFF	TGCGCCACCGTACTAGTGGGGGGGCACAATGAGCAGTTCTTC
TRBV10-3	NA	NA	TRBJ2-7	CAISDTGTYEQYF	TGTGCCATCAGTGACACAGGGACCTACGAGCAGTACTTC
TRBV6-4	NA	TRBD2	TRBJ2-1	CASSELTTSGKFF	TGTGCCAGCAGCGAACTAACCACTAGCGGAAAGTTCTTC
TRBV18	NA	NA	TRBJ1-1	CASSRDTGNTEAFF	TGTGCCAGCTCTCGGGACACAGGGAACACTGAAGCTTTCTTT
TRBV5-8	NA	NA	TRBJ1-4	CASSLGISNEKLFF	TGTGCCAGCAGCTTGGGCATCAGTAATGAAAAACTGTTTTTT
TRBV6-5	NA	NA	TRBJ2-1	CASSYLGRGDEQFF	TGTGCCAGCAGTTACTTGGGCCGCGGGGATGAGCAGTTCTTC
TRBV5-4	few	TRBD1	TRBJ2-7	CASSLGGPQGEQYF	TGTGCCAGCAGCCTAGGGGGCCCCCAGGGCGAGCAGTACTTC
TRBV23-1	once	NA	TRBJ2-7	CASSQRWTVSSSYEQYF	TGCGCCAGCAGTCAAAGGTGGACAGTCAGCAGTTCCTACGAGCAGTACTTC
TRBV6-1	NA	NA	TRBJ1-5	CASSPDGSQPQHF	TGTGCCAGCAGTCCTGACGGGAGTCAGCCCCAGCATTTT
TRBV7-8	NA	NA	TRBJ2-2	CASSALARGTVRELFF	TGTGCCAGCAGCGCCTTGGCCAGGGGGACTGTCCGGGAGCTGTTTTTT
TRBV18	NA	NA	TRBJ2-7	CASSPVEETYEQYF	TGTGCCAGCTCCCCTGTGGAGGAAACCTACGAGCAGTACTTC
TRBV4-1	NA	NA	TRBJ1-2	CASSQPDRLDRGYTF	TGCGCCAGCAGCCAACCAGACAGATTGGATCGCGGCTACACCTTC
TRBV28	NA	NA	TRBJ1-5	CASVMTAMGQPQHF	TGTGCCAGCGTTATGACGGCTATGGGCCAGCCCCAGCATTTT
TRBV27	NA	NA	TRBJ1-2	CASSTGGLHYGYTF	TGTGCCAGCAGTACGGGGGGGCTGCACTATGGCTACACCTTC
TRBV5-8	NA	NA	TRBJ2-3	CASSFLAGTDTQYF	TGTGCCAGCAGCTTTCTAGCAGGAACAGATACGCAGTATTTT
TRBV11-3	few	TRBD2	TRBJ2-1	CASSLGAGGPSITHEQFF	TGTGCCAGCAGCTTAGGTGCGGGAGGGCCCTCGATTACACATGAGCAGTTCTTC
TRBV5-1	NA	NA	TRBJ2-3	CASSLEGGTDTQYF	TGCGCCAGCAGCTTGGAAGGGGGAACAGATACGCAGTATTTT
TRBV28	NA	NA	TRBJ1-6	CASSLAGRNSPLHF	TGTGCCAGCAGTTTGGCCGGGAGGAATTCACCCCTCCACTTT
TRBV18	NA	NA	TRBJ1-1	CASSSNGEAFF	TGTGCCAGCTCGTCGAACGGTGAAGCTTTCTTT
TRBV27	once	TRBD2	TRBJ2-7	CASSGGGLAGPSVYEQYF	TGTGCCAGCAGTGGGGGGGGACTAGCGGGACCTTCGGTCTACGAGCAGTACTTC
TRBV6-5	NA	NA	TRBJ2-7	CASSYSTSQDEQYF	TGTGCCAGCAGTTACTCGACTAGTCAGGACGAGCAGTACTTC
TRBV13	NA	NA	TRBJ2-7	CASSLGLELRVEQYF	TGTGCCAGCAGCTTAGGTCTGGAACTACGTGTCGAGCAGTACTTC
TRBV2	NA	TRBD1	TRBJ1-1	CAAQGGLSTEAFF	TGTGCCGCTCAGGGGGGTCTGAGCACTGAAGCTTTCTTT
TRBV10-2	once	NA	TRBJ2-2	CASSNRGITGELFF	TGCGCCAGCAGCAATAGGGGTATCACCGGGGAGCTGTTTTTT
TRBV19	few	TRBD1	TRBJ2-7	CASSTRDRGITEQYF	TGTGCCAGTAGTACCCGGGACAGGGGTATTACCGAGCAGTACTTC
TRBV28	NA	NA	TRBJ2-2	CASSGPNTGELFF	TGTGCCAGCAGCGGTCCGAACACCGGGGAGCTGTTTTTT
TRBV27	NA	NA	TRBJ2-1	CASSSTPSSYNEQFF	TGTGCCAGCAGTTCCACCCCCAGCTCCTACAATGAGCAGTTCTTC
TRBV2	NA	NA	TRBJ2-7	CASSAASIVYEQYF	TGTGCCAGCAGTGCCGCTTCTATTGTTTACGAGCAGTACTTC
TRBV5-4	NA	NA	TRBJ1-1	CASSSAGVGDTEAFF	TGTGCCAGCAGCTCCGCCGGAGTAGGGGACACTGAAGCTTTCTTT